The 20 T cell receptor beta chains in this list originate from one sample, sequenced in a study of CD8 T cells in ankylosing spondylitis. Study-wide results and caveats: The study identified a TCR beta motif of eight highly homologous variants that appeared characteristic of ankylosing spondylitis blood.

Their recognized antigens are unknown. TCRdb independently ran MiXCR on the 5' RACE reads; one entry per CDR3 protein. The table has about 450,000 distinct CDR3 sequences, roughly a quarter seen once; the top ten hold over 0.8%. The sample was blood, either unsorted or a sorted T cell fraction (not recorded which). These receptors were taken from a male donor with ankylosing spondylitis.

V usage is TRBV20-1 and J usage is TRBJ1-1, with D perhaps matching TRBD1 (6 bases). V lost 4 bases and J lost 1, with 10 bases in between. CDR3 length: 13 residues. Germline-derived CDR1 and CDR2 are DFQATT and SNEGSKA (reference sequence). Written as DNA, the CDR3 is TGCAGTGCTAAGGGACACGCGAACACTGAAGCTTTCTTT. Translation gives CSAKGHANTEAFF.

The V gene is TRBV5-1, the J gene TRBJ2-1; 10 bases match TRBD2. The V gene end was trimmed by 4 bases and the J gene end by 10 bases; junction bases not matched to a gene: 5. Germline CDR1 reads SGHRS; CDR2 reads YFSETQ. The CDR3 covers 13 residues. CDR3 protein: CASSLWTSGEQFF. The CDR3 nucleotides read TGCGCCAGCAGCCTCTGGACTAGCGGAGAGCAGTTCTTC.

This clonotype was counted only a few times. The V and J genes are TRBV20-1 and TRBJ1-1; D is perhaps TRBD1 (5 bases). The V and J ends lost 6 bases and 0 bases respectively, with 14 bases between them. Germline loops: CDR1 DFQATT, CDR2 SNEGSKA (reference sequence). This CDR3 comprises 14 residues. CDR3 region: CSAQTAGMNTEAFF. The CDR3 bases are TGCAGTGCGCAAACCGCAGGGATGAACACTGAAGCTTTCTTT.

The V gene is TRBV3-1, the J gene TRBJ1-5; D ambiguous. This CDR3 has 13 amino acids. Deletions cut 2 bases from V and 4 bases from J, with 6 bases between. Germline V CDR1 and CDR2: LGHDT, YNNKEL (reference sequence). The CDR3 loop is CASSQLPNQPQHF. The CDR3 DNA sequence: TGTGCCAGCAGCCAACTACCGAATCAGCCCCAGCATTTT.

This rearrangement joins TRBV20-1 to TRBJ2-7; D is ambiguous. Germline CDR1 DFQATT, CDR2 SNEGSKA (reference sequence). Trimming stripped 3 bases from V and 0 bases from J, with 12 bases between. The CDR3 sequence is 14 residues long. CDR3 sequence (DNA): TGCAGTGCTAGGGGCCCCGATACCTCCTACGAGCAGTACTTC. Residues: CSARGPDTSYEQYF.

This clonotype was observed a few times. The rearrangement links TRBV18 to TRBJ2-3, with TRBD2 as a possible D gene (5 bases). The CDR3 loop spans 14 amino acids. Germline V gene sequence: CDR1 KGHSH, CDR2 LQKENI. V lost 5 bases and J lost 0, with 9 bases in between. CDR3 DNA sequence: TGTGCCAGCTCAACTCGGACTAGCACAGATACGCAGTATTTT. Amino acid sequence: CASSTRTSTDTQYF.

This clonotype was observed a handful of times. V is TRBV3-1 and J is TRBJ2-3, with 13 bases fitting TRBD2. The V gene's germline CDR1 is LGHDT and CDR2 YNNKEL (reference sequence). The CDR3 is made up of 16 amino acids. Trimming took 4 bases from V and 5 from J; bases not matched to a gene: 6. CDR3 DNA: TGTGCCAGCAGCCGTGGACTAGCGGGAGTTGGAGATACGCAGTATTTT. Its protein is CASSRGLAGVGDTQYF.

This chain links TRBV2 with TRBJ2-7; 10 nucleotides match TRBD2. The V segment lost 4 bases and the J segment 4 bases; nucleotides outside the gene matches: 4. CDR1 and CDR2 from the germline V gene are SNHLY and FYNNEI. This CDR3 has 14 amino acids. In nucleotides, the CDR3 is TGTGCCAGCAGTGGAGCGGGAGGGCCGTACGAGCAGTACGTC. As protein: CASSGAGGPYEQYV.

This clonotype was seen a handful of times. The V call is TRBV5-1, the J call TRBJ1-1; D is undetermined. The CDR3 consists of 13 residues. Per the germline V gene, CDR1 is SGHRS and CDR2 is YFSETQ. The V gene lost 3 bases and the J gene lost 3 bases, with 9 bases spanning the gap. As DNA, the CDR3 is TGCGCCAGCAGCTCCAGAGAGGACACTGAAGCTTTCTTT. Translating it yields CASSSREDTEAFF.

The V gene is TRBV6-1, the J gene TRBJ1-2; D may be TRBD1 (6 bases). There are 15 residues in the CDR3. Germline CDR1 is MNHNS and CDR2 is SASEGT. V lost 3 bases and J 6 bases, leaving 17 bases between the germline ends. The CDR3 region is CASSEAKGGVDGYTF. The CDR3 DNA sequence: TGTGCCAGCAGTGAGGCAAAGGGGGGAGTAGATGGCTACACCTTC.

This chain joins TRBV10-3 and TRBJ2-3; D not resolved. Trimming stripped 5 bases from V and 5 bases from J, with 8 bases between. This CDR3 spans 12 amino acids. The germline V gene encodes CDR1 ENHRY and CDR2 SYGVKD. The CDR3 nucleotides are TGTGCCATCAGTTCGGAAGGAGATACGCAGTATTTT. Its translation: CAISSEGDTQYF.

The CDR3 sequence: CASSPRTGSYGNEQFF. CDR3 sequence (DNA): TGTGCCAGCTCACCAAGAACCGGGTCTTACGGCAATGAGCAGTTCTTC. This sequence joins TRBV18 and TRBJ2-1, with no clear D. This CDR3 contains 16 residues. Trimming left V 2 bases short and J 6 bases short, with 17 bases between. CDR1 KGHSH and CDR2 LQKENI come from the germline V gene.

This clonotype was recorded at least ten times. The chain employs TRBV29-1 and TRBJ2-4; maybe TRBD2 (7 bases). The CDR3 consists of 13 residues. Per germline, CDR1 SQVTM and CDR2 ANQGSEA. V lost 1 base to trimming and J lost 5 bases, with 9 bases between them. CDR3 amino acids: CSVEVGGQNIQYF. In DNA, the CDR3 is TGCAGCGTTGAAGTCGGGGGGCAAAACATTCAGTACTTC.

The chain uses TRBV20-1 and TRBJ1-4; TRBD1 might be the D (6 bases). Germline values: CDR1 DFQATT, CDR2 SNEGSKA (reference sequence). Trimming pared 1 base from V and 5 bases from J, leaving 11 bases between. This CDR3 region has 14 residues. The CDR3 sequence is CSARVGGANEKLFF. For the CDR3, the DNA is TGCAGTGCTAGAGTTGGGGGCGCGAATGAAAAACTGTTTTTT.

CDR3 protein: CSALDPGTGGGEQYV. The CDR3 DNA sequence: TGCAGTGCCCTAGATCCAGGGACAGGGGGGGGTGAGCAGTACGTC. This chain uses TRBV20-1 with TRBJ2-7, with TRBD1 identical over 11 bases. Germline CDR1 reads DFQATT; CDR2 reads SNEGSKA (reference sequence). J lost 7 bases, V lost 6 bases, and 14 bases had no gene match. The CDR3 covers 15 residues.

The chain uses TRBV6-1 and TRBJ2-2, with D tentatively TRBD2 (5 bases). CDR3 length: 14 amino acids. Looked up from germline, CDR1 is MNHNS and CDR2 is SASEGT. V was shortened by 7 bases and J by 7 bases, with 16 bases between the two germline ends. Here the CDR3 reads CASTRSGLDGELFF. The CDR3 region has the DNA TGTGCCAGCACCCGATCTGGACTGGACGGGGAGCTGTTTTTT.

This clonotype was picked up a small number of times. The rearrangement joins TRBV5-6 to TRBJ2-5, with D perhaps TRBD1 or TRBD2 (5 bases each). Germline values: CDR1 SGHDT, CDR2 YYEEEE. This CDR3 has 14 amino acids. Trimming stripped 3 bases from V and 2 bases from J, with 11 bases between. The CDR3 region is CASSSGPTQETQYF. CDR3 DNA sequence: TGTGCCAGCAGCTCGGGGCCGACTCAAGAGACCCAGTACTTC.

The table lists this clonotype with many counts. The rearrangement joins TRBV20-1 to TRBJ1-4; possibly TRBD1 for D (5 bases). This CDR3 contains 14 residues. The V gene lost 0 bases and the J gene lost 5 bases, with 10 bases spanning the gap. Germline V gives CDR1 DFQATT, CDR2 SNEGSKA (reference sequence). CDR3 DNA sequence: TGCAGTGCTAGAGATACCGGGGGGAATGAAAAACTGTTTTTT. Amino acid sequence: CSARDTGGNEKLFF.

The V gene is TRBV4-1, the J gene TRBJ2-3, with 11 bases aligning to TRBD2. The length of the CDR3 is 17 residues. V lost 1 base, J lost 2 bases, and 5 bases stayed unmatched. Germline V gene data show CDR1 as MGHRA and CDR2 as YSYEKL. The CDR3 sequence is CASSQVLAGVLTDTQYF. DNA for the CDR3: TGCGCCAGCAGCCAAGTACTAGCGGGAGTCCTCACAGATACGCAGTATTTT.

This clonotype has more than one count but fewer than ten. The rearrangement uses TRBV30 and TRBJ2-2, with 8 bases lining up with TRBD2. The CDR3 has 13 residues. Unmatched junction bases numbered 7, after V lost 4 bases and J lost 9 bases. Germline-derived CDR1 and CDR2 are GTSNPN and SVGIG (reference sequence). DNA of the CDR3: TGTGCCTGGATTGGGACTAGGCACCGGGAGCTGTTTTTT. As protein: CAWIGTRHRELFF.